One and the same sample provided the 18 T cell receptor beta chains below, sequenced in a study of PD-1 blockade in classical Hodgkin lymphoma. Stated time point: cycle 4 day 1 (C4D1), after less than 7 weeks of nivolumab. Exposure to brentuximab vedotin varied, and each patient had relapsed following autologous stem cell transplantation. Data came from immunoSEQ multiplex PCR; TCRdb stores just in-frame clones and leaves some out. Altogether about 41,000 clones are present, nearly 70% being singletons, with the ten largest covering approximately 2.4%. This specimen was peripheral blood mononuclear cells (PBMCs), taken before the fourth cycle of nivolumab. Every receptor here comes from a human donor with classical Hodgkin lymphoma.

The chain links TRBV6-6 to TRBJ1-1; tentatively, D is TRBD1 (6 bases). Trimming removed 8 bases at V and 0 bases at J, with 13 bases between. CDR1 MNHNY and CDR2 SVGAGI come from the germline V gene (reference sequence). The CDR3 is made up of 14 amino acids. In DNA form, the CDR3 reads TGTGCCAGCGACCTACAGGGACTGAACACTGAAGCTTTCTTT. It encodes CASDLQGLNTEAFF.

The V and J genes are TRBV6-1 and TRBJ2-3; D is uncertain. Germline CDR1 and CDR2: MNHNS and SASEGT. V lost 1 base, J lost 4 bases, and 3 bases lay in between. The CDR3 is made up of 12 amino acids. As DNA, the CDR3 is TGTGCCAGCAGTGAAGAGGCAGATACGCAGTATTTT. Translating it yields CASSEEADTQYF.

The CDR3 here is CSVSGLRVEGQFF. The CDR3 region has the DNA TGCAGCGTTTCGGGGTTGAGAGTGGAAGGGCAGTTCTTC. The rearrangement joins TRBV29-1 to TRBJ2-1, with D tentatively TRBD2 (5 bases). Germline CDR1 SQVTM, CDR2 ANQGSEA. The ends were cut back, 5 bases at V and 12 bases at J, with 20 bases in the middle. This CDR3 comprises 13 residues.

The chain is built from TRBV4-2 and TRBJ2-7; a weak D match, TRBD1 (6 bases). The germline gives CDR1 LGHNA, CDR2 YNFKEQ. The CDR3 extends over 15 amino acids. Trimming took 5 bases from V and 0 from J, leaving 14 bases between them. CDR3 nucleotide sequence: TGTGCCAGCAGCTTGGGGGACAAGAGCTCCTACGAGCAGTACTTC. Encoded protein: CASSLGDKSSYEQYF.

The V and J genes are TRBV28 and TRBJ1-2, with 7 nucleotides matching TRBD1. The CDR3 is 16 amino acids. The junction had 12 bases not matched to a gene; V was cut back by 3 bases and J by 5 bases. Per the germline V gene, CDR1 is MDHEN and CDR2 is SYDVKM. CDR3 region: CASSFTLPGGFYGYTF. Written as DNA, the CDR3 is TGTGCCAGCAGTTTTACCTTACCAGGGGGGTTTTATGGCTACACCTTC.

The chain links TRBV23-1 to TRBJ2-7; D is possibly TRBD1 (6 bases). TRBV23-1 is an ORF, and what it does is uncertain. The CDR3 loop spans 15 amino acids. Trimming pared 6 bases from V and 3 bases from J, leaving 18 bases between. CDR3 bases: TGCGCCAGCAGCCCCCCACAGGGCGGGTTCTACGAGCAGTACTTC. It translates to CASSPPQGGFYEQYF.

Here the CDR3 DNA reads TGCGCCAGCAGCTTGGGGTTTACTAGCCTTCCAGAGGGCTACACCTTC. The encoded protein is CASSLGFTSLPEGYTF. This sequence joins TRBV5-1 and TRBJ1-2, with D hard to call. Germline CDR1 SGHRS, CDR2 YFSETQ. The V gene lost 0 bases and the J gene lost 8 bases, with 20 bases spanning the gap. The CDR3 totals 16 residues.

The CDR3 spells CASSLVRGGAYEQYF. In DNA, the CDR3 is TGTGCCAGCAGCTTAGTCCGGGGGGGAGCCTACGAGCAGTACTTC. This chain joins TRBV11-2 and TRBJ2-7; TRBD2 agrees at 8 bases. V dropped 1 base and J dropped 2; count of bases not matched to a gene: 4. This CDR3 has 15 amino acids. Germline CDR1 reads SGHAT; CDR2 reads FQNNGV. The whole variable domain, filled in from reference TRBV11-2 and TRBJ2-7, reads EAGVAQSPRYKIIEKRQSVAFWCNPISGHATLYWYQQILGQGPKLLIQFQNNGVVDDSQLPKDRFSAERLKGVDSTLKIQPAKLEDSAVYLCASSLVRGGAYEQYFGPGTRLTVT.

The DNA for the CDR3 is TGTGCCAGCTTTGAGAACACTGAAGCTTTCTTT. It encodes CASFENTEAFF. The rearrangement uses TRBV2 and TRBJ1-1, with D uncertain. The V gene's germline CDR1 is SNHLY and CDR2 FYNNEI. V lost 8 bases to trimming and J lost 1 base, with 5 bases between them. The length of the CDR3 is 11 residues.

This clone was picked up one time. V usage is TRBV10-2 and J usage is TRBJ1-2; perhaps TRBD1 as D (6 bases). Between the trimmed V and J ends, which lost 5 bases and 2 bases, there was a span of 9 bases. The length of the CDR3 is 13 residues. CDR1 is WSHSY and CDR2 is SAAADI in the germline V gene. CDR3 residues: CASSRGVNYGYTF. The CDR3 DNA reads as TGCGCCAGCAGTAGGGGGGTAAACTATGGCTACACCTTC.

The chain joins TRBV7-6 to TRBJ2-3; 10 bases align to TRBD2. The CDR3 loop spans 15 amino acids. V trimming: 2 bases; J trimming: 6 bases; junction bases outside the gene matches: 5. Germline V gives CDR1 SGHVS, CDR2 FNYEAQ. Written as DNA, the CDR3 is TGTGCCAGCAGCTTAAGTACTAGCGGGGAGGATACGCAGTATTTT. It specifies CASSLSTSGEDTQYF.

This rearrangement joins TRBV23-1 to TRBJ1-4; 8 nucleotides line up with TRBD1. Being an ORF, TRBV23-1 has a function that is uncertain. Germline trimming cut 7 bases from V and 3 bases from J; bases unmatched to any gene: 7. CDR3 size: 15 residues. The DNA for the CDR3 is TGCGCCAGCAACGGACAGGGTCAAGCTAATGAAAAACTGTTTTTT. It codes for CASNGQGQANEKLFF.

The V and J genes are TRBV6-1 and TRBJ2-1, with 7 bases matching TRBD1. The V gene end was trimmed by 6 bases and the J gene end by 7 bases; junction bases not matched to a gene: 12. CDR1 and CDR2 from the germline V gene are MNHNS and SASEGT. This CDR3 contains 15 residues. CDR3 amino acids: CASRPLTGSMNEQFF. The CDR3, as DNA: TGTGCCAGCAGGCCCTTGACAGGGAGTATGAATGAGCAGTTCTTC.

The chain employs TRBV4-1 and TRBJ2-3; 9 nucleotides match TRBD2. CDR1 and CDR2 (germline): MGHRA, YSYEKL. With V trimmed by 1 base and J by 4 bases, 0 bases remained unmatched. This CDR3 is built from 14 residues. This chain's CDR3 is CASSQGLAADTQYF. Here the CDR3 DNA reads TGCGCCAGCAGCCAAGGACTAGCGGCAGATACGCAGTATTTT.

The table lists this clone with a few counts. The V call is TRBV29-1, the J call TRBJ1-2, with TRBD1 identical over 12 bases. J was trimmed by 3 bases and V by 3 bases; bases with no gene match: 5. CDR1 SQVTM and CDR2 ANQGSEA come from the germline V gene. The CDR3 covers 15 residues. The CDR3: CSVEGQGANYYGYTF. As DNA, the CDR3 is TGCAGCGTTGAGGGACAGGGGGCGAATTACTATGGCTACACCTTC.

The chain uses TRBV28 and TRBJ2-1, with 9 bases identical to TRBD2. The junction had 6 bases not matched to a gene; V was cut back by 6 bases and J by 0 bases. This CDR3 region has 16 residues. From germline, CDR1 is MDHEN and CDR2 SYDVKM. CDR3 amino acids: CASSHQRGDSYNEQFF. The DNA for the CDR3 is TGTGCCAGCAGCCATCAGCGGGGGGACTCCTACAATGAGCAGTTCTTC.

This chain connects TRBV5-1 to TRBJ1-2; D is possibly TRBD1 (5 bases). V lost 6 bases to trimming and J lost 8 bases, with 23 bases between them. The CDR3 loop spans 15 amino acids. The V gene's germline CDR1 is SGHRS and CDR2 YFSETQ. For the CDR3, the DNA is TGCGCCAGCAACCCCGACCCCAGGGTAGTCGGCGGCTACACCTTC. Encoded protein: CASNPDPRVVGGYTF.

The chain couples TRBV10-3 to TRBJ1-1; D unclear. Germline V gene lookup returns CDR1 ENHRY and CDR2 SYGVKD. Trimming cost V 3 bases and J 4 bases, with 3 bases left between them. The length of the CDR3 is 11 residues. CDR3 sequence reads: CAISDVTEAFF. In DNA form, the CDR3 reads TGTGCCATCAGTGATGTCACTGAAGCTTTCTTT.